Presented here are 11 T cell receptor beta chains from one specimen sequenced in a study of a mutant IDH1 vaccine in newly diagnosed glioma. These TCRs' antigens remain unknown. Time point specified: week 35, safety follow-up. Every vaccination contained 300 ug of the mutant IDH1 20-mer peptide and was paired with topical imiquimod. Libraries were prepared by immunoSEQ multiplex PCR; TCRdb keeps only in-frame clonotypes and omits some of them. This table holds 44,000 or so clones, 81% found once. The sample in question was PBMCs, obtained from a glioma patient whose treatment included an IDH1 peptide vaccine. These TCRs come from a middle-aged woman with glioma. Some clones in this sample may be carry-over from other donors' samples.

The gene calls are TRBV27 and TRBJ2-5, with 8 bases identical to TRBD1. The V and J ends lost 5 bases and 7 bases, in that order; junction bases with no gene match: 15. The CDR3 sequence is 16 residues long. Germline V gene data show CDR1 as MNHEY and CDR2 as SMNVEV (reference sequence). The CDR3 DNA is TGTGCCAGCAGTACCACGACAGGGGCTATGGAGGGGACCCAGTACTTC. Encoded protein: CASSTTTGAMEGTQYF.

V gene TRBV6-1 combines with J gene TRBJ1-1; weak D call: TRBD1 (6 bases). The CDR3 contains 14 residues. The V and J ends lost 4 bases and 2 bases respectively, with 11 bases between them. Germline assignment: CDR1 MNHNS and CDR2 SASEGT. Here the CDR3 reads CASSAHRVNTEAFF. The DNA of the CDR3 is TGTGCCAGCAGTGCACACAGGGTAAACACTGAAGCTTTCTTT.

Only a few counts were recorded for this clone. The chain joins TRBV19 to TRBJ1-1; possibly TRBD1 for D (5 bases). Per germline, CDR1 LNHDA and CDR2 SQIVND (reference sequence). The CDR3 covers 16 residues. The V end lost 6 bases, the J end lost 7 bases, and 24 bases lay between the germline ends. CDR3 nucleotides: TGTGCCAGTAGCCTCAGGGACGAGCGGGCCTACGATGAAGCTTTCTTT. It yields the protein CASSLRDERAYDEAFF. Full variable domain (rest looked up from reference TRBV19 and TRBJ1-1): DGGITQSPKYLFRKEGQNVTLSCEQNLNHDAMYWYRQDPGQGLRLIYYSQIVNDFQKGDIAEGYSVSREKKESFPLTVTSAQKNPTAFYLCASSLRDERAYDEAFFGQGTRLTVV.

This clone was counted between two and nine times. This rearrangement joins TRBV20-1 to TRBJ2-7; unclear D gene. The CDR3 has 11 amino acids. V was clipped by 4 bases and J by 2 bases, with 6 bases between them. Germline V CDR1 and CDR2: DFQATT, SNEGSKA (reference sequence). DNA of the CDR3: TGCAGTGCTACCCGTGCCTACGAGCAGTACTTC. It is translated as CSATRAYEQYF.

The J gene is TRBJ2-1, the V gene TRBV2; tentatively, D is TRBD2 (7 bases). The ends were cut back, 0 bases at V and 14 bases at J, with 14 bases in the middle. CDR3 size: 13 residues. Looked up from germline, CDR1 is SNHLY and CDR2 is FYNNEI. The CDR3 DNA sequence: TGTGCCAGCAGTGAAGCGCGGGGGCCAAATAAGTTCTTC. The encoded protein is CASSEARGPNKFF. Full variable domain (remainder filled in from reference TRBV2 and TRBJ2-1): EPEVTQTPSHQVTQMGQEVILRCVPISNHLYFYWYRQILGQKVEFLVSFYNNEISEKSEIFDDQFSVERPDGSNFTLKIRSTKLEDSAMYFCASSEARGPNKFFGPGTRLTVL.

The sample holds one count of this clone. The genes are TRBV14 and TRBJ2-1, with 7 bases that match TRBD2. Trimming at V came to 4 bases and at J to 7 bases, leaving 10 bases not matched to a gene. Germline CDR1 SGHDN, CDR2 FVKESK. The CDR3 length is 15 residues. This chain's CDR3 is CASSPRLAPRNEQFF. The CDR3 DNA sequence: TGTGCCAGCAGCCCTAGACTAGCCCCGCGGAATGAGCAGTTCTTC.

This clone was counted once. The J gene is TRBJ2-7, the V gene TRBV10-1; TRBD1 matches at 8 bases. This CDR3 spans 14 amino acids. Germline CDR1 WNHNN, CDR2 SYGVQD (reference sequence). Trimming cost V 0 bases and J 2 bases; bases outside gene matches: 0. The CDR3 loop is CASSESGQAYEQYF. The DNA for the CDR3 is TGCGCCAGCAGTGAGTCGGGACAGGCCTACGAGCAGTACTTC.

This CDR3 reads CASSSQGLSPLHF. The DNA for the CDR3 is TGTGCCAGCAGCTCACAGGGACTCTCACCCCTCCACTTT. V is TRBV7-8 and J is TRBJ1-6; tentatively, D is TRBD1 (6 bases). Germline values: CDR1 SGHVS, CDR2 FQNEAQ. V lost 4 bases and J 10 bases, leaving 11 bases between the germline ends. CDR3 length: 13 amino acids.

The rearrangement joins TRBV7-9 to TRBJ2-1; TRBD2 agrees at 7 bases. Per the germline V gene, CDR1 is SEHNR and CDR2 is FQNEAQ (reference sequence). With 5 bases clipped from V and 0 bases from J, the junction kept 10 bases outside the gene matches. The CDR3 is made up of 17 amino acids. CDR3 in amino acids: CASSHRRAGSSYNEQFF. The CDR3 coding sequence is TGTGCCAGCAGCCACCGGAGAGCGGGAAGCTCCTACAATGAGCAGTTCTTC.

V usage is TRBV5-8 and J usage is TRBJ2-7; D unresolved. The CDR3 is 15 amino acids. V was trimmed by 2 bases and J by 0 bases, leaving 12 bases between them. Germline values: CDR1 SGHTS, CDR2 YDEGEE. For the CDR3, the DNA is TGTGCCAGCAGCTTATTCCCCCAGAGCTCCTACGAGCAGTACTTC. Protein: CASSLFPQSSYEQYF.

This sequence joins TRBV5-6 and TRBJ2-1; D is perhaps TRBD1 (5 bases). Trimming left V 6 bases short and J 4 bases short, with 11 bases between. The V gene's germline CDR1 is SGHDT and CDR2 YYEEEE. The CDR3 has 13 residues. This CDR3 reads CASIQTAYNEQFF. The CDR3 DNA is TGTGCCAGCATCCAGACAGCTTACAATGAGCAGTTCTTC. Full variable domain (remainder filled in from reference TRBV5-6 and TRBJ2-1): DAGVTQSPTHLIKTRGQQVTLRCSPKSGHDTVSWYQQALGQGPQFIFQYYEEEERQRGNFPDRFSGHQFPNYSSELNVNALLLGDSALYLCASIQTAYNEQFFGPGTRLTVL.